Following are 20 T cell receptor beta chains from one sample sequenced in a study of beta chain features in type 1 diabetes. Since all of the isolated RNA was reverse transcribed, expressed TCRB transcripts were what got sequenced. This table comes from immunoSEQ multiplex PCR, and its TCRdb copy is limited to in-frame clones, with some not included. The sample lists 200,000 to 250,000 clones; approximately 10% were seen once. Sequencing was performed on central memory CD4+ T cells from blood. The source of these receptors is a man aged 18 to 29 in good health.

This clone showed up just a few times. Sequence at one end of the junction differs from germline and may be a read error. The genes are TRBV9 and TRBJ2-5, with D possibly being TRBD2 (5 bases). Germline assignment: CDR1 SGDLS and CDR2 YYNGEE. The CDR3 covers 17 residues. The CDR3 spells CARSGRGSGMGQETQYF. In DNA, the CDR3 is TGTGCCCGCAGCGGCCGCGGTTCCGGGATGGGACAAGAGACCCAGTACTTC.

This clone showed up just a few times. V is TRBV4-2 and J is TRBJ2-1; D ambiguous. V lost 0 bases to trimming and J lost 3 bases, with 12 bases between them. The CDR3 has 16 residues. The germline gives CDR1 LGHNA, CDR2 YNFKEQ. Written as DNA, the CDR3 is TGTGCCAGCAGCCAAGATATAAGCGACAACTACAATGAGCAGTTCTTC. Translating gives CASSQDISDNYNEQFF.

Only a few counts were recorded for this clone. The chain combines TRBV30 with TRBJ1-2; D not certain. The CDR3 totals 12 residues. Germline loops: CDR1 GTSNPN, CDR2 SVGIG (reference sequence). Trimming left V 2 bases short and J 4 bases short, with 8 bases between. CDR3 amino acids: CAWSPLRYGYTF. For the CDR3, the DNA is TGTGCCTGGAGTCCCTTACGCTATGGCTACACCTTC.

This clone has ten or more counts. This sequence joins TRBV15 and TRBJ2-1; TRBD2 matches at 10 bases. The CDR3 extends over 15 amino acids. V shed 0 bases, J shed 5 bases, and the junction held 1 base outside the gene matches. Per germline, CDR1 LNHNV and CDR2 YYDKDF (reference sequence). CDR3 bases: TGTGCCACCAGCAGAGAGGGACTAGCGAACAATGAGCAGTTCTTC. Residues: CATSREGLANNEQFF.

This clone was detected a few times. Here the CDR3 reads CATSRGGRSQAVTDTQYF. CDR3 DNA sequence: TGTGCCACCAGCAGGGGAGGCCGGAGTCAAGCCGTTACAGATACGCAGTATTTT. The chain employs TRBV15 and TRBJ2-3, with a tentative D call TRBD2 (6 bases). Per germline, CDR1 LNHNV and CDR2 YYDKDF (reference sequence). Trimming took 3 bases from V and 3 from J, leaving 22 bases between them. The CDR3 is made up of 18 amino acids.

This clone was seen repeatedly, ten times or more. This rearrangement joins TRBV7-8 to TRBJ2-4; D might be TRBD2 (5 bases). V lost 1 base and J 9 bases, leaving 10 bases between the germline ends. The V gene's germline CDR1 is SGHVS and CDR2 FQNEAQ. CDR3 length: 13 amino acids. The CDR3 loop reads CASSLGIEGIQYF. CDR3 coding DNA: TGTGCCAGCAGCTTAGGCATAGAGGGCATTCAGTACTTC. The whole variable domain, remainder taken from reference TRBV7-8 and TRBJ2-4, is GAGVSQSPRYKVAKRGQDVALRCDPISGHVSLFWYQQALGQGPEFLTYFQNEAQLDKSGLPSDRFFAERPEGSVSTLKIQRTQQEDSAVYLCASSLGIEGIQYFGAGTRLSVL.

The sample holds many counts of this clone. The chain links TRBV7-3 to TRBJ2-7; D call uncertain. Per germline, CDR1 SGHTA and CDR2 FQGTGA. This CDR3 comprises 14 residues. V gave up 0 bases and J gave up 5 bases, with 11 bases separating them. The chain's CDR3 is CASSLTGRANEQYF. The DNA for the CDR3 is TGTGCCAGCAGCTTAACGGGCAGAGCAAACGAGCAGTACTTC.

CDR3 nucleotide sequence: TGTGCCAGCAGCTCGGGGGTCTCAGTCAGACAAGAGACCCAGTACTTC. Protein product: CASSSGVSVRQETQYF. The V call is TRBV11-2, the J call TRBJ2-5, with D possibly TRBD2 on 6 matching bases. Between the trimmed V and J ends, which lost 4 bases and 2 bases, there was a span of 17 bases. Germline-derived CDR1 and CDR2 are SGHAT and FQNNGV. The CDR3 length is 16 residues.

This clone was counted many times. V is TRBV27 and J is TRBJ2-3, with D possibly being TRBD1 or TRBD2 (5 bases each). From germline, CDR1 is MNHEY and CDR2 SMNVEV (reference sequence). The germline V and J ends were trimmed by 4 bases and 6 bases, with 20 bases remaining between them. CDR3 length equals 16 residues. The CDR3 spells CASSYPIGTGLDTQYF. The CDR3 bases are TGTGCCAGCAGTTATCCAATAGGGACCGGGTTGGATACGCAGTATTTT.

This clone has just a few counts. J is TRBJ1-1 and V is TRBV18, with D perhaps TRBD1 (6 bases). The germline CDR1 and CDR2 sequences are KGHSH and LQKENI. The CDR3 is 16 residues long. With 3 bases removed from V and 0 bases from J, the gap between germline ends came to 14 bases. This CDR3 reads CASSPFSGHLNTEAFF. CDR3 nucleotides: TGTGCCAGCTCACCCTTTTCGGGACATTTGAACACTGAAGCTTTCTTT. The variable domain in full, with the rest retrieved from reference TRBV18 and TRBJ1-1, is NAGVMQNPRHLVRRRGQEARLRCSPMKGHSHVYWYRQLPEEGLKFMVYLQKENIIDESGMPKERFSAEFPKEGPSILRIQQVVRGDSAAYFCASSPFSGHLNTEAFFGQGTRLTVV.

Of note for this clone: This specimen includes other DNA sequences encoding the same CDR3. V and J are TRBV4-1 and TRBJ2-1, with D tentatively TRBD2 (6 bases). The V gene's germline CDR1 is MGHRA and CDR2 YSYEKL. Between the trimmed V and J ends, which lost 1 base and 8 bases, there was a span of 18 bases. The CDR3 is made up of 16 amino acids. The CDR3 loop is CASSQVNLVASDEQFF. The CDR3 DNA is TGCGCCAGCAGCCAAGTAAATCTGGTGGCTAGCGATGAGCAGTTCTTC.

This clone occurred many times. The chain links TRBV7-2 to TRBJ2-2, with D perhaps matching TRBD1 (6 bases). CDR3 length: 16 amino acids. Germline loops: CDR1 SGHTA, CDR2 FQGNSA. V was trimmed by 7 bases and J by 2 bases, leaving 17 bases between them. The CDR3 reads CASKNSYGTNTGELFF. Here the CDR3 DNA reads TGTGCCAGCAAGAACTCGTACGGGACAAACACCGGGGAGCTGTTTTTT. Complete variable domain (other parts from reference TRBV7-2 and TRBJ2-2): GAGVSQSPSNKVTEKGKDVELRCDPISGHTALYWYRQSLGQGLEFLIYFQGNSAPDKSGLPSDRFSAERTGGSVSTLTIQRTQQEDSAVYLCASKNSYGTNTGELFFGEGSRLTVL.

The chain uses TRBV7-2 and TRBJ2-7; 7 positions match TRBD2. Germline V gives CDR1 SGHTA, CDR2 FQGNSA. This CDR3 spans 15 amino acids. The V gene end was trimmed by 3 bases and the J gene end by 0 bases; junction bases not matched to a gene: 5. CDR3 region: CASSFARGSSYEQYF. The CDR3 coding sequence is TGTGCCAGCAGCTTTGCGCGGGGGTCCTCCTACGAGCAGTACTTC.

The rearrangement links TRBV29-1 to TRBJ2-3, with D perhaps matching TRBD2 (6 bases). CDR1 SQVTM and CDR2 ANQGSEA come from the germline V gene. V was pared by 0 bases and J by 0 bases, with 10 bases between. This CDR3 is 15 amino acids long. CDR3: CSVEDRGTSTDTQYF. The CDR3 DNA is TGCAGCGTTGAAGATCGTGGGACTAGCACAGATACGCAGTATTTT.

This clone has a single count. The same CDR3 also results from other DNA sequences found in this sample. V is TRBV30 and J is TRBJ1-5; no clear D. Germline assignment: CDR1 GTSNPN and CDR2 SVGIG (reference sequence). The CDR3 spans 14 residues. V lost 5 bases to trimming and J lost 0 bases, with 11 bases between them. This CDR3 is CAWATGNSNQPQHF. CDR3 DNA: TGTGCCTGGGCGACGGGAAATAGCAATCAGCCCCAGCATTTT. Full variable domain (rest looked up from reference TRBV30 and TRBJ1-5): SQTIHQWPATLVQPVGSPLSLECTVEGTSNPNLYWYRQAAGRGLQLLFYSVGIGQISSEVPQNLSASRPQDRQFILSSKKLLLSDSGFYLCAWATGNSNQPQHFGDGTRLSIL.

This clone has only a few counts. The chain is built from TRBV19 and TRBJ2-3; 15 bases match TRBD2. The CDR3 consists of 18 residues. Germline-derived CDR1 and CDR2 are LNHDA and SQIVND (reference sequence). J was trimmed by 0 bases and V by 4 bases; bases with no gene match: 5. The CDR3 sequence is CASSRGLAGGFSTDTQYF. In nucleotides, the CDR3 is TGTGCCAGTAGTAGGGGACTAGCGGGAGGCTTTAGCACAGATACGCAGTATTTT.

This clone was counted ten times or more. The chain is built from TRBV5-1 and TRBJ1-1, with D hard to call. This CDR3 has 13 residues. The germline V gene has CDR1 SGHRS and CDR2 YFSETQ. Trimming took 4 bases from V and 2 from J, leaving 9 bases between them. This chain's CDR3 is CASSRDRNTEAFF. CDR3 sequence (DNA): TGCGCCAGCAGCCGAGACCGTAACACTGAAGCTTTCTTT.

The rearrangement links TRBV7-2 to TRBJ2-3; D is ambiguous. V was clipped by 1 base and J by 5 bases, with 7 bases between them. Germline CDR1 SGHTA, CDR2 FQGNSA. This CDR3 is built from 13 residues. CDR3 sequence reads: CASSLGFGDTQYF. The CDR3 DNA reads TGTGCCAGCAGCTTAGGTTTTGGAGATACGCAGTATTTT.

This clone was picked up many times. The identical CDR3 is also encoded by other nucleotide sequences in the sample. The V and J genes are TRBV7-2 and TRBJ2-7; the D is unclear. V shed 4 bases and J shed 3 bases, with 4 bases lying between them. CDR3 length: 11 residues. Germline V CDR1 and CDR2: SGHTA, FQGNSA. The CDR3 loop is CASSSYYEQYF. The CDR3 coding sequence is TGTGCCAGCAGCTCTTACTACGAGCAGTACTTC.

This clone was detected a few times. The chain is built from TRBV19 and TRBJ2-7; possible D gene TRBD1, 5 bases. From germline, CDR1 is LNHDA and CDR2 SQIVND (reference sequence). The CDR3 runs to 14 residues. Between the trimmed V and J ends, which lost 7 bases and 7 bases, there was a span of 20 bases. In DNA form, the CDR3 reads TGTGCCAGTACCACTACCCAGGGTGGCCGGGAGCAGTACTTC. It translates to CASTTTQGGREQYF.